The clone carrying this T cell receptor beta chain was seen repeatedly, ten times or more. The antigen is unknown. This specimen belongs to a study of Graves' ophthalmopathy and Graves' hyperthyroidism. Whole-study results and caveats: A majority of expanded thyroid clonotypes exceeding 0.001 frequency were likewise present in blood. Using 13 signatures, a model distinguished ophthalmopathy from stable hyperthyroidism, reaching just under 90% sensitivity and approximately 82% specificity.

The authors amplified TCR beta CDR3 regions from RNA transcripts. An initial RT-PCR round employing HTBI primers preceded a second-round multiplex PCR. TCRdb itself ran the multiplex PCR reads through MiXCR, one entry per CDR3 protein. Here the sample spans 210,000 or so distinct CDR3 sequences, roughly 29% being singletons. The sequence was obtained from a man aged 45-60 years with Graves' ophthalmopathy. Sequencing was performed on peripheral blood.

As DNA, the CDR3 is TGTGCCAGCAGACCGACAGGGGCTGATCAGCCCCAGCATTTT. Amino acids: CASRPTGADQPQHF. J is TRBJ1-5 and V is TRBV7-8, with TRBD1 matching over 8 bases. From germline, CDR1 is SGHVS and CDR2 FQNEAQ. Trimming took 6 bases from V and 5 from J; bases not matched to a gene: 6. The CDR3 has 14 amino acids.